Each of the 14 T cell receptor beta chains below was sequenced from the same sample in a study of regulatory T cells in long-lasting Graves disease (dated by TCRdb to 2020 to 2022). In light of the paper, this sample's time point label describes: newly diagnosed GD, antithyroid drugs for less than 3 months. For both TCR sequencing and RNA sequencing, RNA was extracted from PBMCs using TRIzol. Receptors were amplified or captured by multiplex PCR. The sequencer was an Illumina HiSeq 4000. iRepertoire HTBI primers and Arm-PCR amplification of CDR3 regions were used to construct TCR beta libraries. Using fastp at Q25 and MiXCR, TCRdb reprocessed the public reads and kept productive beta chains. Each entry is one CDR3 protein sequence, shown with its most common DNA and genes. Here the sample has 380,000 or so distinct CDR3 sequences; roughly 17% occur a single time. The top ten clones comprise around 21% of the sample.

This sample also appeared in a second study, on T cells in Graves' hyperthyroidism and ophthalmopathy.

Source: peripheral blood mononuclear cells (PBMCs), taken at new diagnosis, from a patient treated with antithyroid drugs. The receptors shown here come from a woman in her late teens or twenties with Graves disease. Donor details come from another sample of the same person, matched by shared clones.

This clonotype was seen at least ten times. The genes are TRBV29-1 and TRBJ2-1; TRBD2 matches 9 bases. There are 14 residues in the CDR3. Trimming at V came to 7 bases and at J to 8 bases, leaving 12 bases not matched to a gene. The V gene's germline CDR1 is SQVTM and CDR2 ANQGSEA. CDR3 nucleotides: TGCAGCGGAGATAGCGGGAGCCTGTCATATGAGCAGTTCTTC. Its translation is CSGDSGSLSYEQFF.

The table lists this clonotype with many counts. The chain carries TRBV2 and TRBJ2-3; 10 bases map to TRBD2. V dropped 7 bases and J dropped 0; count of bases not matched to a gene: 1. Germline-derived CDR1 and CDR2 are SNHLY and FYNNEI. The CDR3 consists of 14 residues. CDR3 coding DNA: TGTGCCAGCACGGGACTAGCGAGCACAGATACGCAGTATTTT. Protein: CASTGLASTDTQYF.

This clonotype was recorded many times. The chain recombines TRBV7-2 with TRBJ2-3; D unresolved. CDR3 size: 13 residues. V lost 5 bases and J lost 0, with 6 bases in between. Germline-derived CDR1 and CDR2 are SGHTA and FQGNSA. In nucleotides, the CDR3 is TGTGCCAGCAGCACCGGTAGCACAGATACGCAGTATTTT. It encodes CASSTGSTDTQYF.

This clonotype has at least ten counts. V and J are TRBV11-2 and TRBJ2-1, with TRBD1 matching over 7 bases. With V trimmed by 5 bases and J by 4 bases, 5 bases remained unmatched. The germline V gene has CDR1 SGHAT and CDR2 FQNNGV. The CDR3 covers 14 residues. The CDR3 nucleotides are TGTGCCAGCAGCCACGGACAGGAATACAATGAGCAGTTCTTC. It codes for CASSHGQEYNEQFF.

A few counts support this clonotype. CDR3 sequence reads: CASSGWTGLAAYEQYF. CDR3 in DNA: TGTGCCAGCAGCGGATGGACGGGACTAGCGGCCTACGAGCAGTACTTC. This rearrangement joins TRBV6-2 or TRBV6-3 to TRBJ2-7; 11 bases line up with TRBD2. Unmatched junction bases numbered 9, after V lost 6 bases and J lost 2 bases. This CDR3 is 16 amino acids long. Germline V gives CDR1 MNHEY, CDR2 SVGEGT.

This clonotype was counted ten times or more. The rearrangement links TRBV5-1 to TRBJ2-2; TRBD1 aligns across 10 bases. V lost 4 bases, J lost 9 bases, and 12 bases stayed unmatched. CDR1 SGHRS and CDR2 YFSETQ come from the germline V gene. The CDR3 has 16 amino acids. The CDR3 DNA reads TGCGCCAGCAGCGGTTCAAGACAGGGGGCGACGAGGGAGCTGTTTTTT. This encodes CASSGSRQGATRELFF.

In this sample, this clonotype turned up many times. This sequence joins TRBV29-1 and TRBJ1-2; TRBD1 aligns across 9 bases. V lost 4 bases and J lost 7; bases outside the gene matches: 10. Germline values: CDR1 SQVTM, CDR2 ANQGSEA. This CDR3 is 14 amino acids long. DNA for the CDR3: TGCAGCGTTGTATCTGGGGACAGGGCGCTTGGCTACACCTTC. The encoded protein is CSVVSGDRALGYTF.

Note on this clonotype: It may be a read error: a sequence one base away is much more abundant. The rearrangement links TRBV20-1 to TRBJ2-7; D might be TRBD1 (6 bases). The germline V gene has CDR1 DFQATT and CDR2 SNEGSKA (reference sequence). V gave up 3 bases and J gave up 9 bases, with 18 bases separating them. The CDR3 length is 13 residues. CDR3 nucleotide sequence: TGCAGTGCTAGGGGGGCGGCTCGCTCCGGGCAGTACTTC. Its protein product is CSARGAARSGQYF.

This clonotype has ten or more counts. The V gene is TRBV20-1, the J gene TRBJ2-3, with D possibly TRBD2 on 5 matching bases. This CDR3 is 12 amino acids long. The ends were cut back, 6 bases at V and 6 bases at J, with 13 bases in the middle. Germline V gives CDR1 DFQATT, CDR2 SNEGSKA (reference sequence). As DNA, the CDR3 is TGCAGTGCAGGAACTAGTGCGGATACGCAGTATTTT. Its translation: CSAGTSADTQYF.

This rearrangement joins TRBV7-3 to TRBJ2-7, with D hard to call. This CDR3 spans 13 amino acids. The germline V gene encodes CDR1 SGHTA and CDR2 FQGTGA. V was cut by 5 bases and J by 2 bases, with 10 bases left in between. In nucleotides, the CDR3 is TGTGCCAGCAGCCCCCCGGGCACCTACGAGCAGTACTTC. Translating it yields CASSPPGTYEQYF.

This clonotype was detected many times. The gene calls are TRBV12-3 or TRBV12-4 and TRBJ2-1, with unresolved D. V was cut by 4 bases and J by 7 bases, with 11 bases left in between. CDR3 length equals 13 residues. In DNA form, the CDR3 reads TGTGCCAGCAGTTGGCTCGGGCTGAATGAGCAGTTCTTC. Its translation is CASSWLGLNEQFF.

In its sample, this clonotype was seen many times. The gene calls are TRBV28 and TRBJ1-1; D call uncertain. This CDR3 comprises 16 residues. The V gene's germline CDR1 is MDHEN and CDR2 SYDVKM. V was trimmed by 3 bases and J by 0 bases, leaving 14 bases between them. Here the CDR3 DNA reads TGTGCCAGCAGTTTGCATGGGGAGGTCGTGAACACTGAAGCTTTCTTT. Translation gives CASSLHGEVVNTEAFF.

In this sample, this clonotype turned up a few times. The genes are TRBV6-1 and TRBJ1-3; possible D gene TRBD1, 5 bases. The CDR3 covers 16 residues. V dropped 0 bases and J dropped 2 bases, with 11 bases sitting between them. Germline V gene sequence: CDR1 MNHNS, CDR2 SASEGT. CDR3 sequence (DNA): TGTGCCAGCAGTGAAGCAGAAGGGGTACCTGGAAACACCATATATTTT. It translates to CASSEAEGVPGNTIYF.

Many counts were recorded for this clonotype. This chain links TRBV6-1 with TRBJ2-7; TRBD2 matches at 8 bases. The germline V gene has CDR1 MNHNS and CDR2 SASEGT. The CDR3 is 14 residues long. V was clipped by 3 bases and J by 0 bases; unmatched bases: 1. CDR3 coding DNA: TGTGCCAGCAGTGAGAGCGGGAGCTCCTACGAGCAGTACTTC. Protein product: CASSESGSSYEQYF.